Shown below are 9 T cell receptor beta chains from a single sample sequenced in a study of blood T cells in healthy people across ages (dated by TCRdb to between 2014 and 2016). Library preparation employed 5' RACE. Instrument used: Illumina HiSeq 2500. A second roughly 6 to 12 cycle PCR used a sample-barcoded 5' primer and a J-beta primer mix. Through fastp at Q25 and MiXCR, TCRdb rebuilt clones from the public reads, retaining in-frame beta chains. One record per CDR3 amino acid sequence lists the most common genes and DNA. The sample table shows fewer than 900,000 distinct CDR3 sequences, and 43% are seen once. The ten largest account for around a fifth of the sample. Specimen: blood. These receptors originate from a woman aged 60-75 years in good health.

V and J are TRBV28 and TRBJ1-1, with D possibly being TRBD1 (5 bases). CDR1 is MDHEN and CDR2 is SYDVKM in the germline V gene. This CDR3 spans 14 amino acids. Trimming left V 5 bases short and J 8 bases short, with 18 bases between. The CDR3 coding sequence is TGTGCCAGCAGTCCACTAGGAGACAGAGCCGAAGCTTTCTTT. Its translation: CASSPLGDRAEAFF.

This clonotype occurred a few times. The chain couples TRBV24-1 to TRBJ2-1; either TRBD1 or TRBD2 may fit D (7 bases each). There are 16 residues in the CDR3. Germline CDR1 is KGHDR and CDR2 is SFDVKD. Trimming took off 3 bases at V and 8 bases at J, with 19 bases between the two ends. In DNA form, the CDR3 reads TGTGCCACCAGTGATGCGGGACTCCCAGGGGGGGATGAGCAGTTCTTC. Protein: CATSDAGLPGGDEQFF.

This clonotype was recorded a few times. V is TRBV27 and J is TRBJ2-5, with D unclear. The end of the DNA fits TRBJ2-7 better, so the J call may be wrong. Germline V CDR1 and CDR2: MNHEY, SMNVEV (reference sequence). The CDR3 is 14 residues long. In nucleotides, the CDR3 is TGTGCCAGCAGTTCCCAGGCCGGACGGAGCGAGCAGTACTTC. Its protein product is CASSSQAGRSEQYF.

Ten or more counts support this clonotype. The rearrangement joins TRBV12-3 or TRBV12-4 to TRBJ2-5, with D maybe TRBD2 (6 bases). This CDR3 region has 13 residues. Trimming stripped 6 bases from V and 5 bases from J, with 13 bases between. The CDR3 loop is CASRSTGGETQYF. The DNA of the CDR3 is TGTGCCAGCAGGTCGACTGGGGGGGAGACCCAGTACTTC.

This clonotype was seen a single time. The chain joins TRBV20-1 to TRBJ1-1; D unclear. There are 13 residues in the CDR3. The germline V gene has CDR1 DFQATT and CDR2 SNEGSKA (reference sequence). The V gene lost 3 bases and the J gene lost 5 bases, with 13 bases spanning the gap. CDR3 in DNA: TGCAGTGCTAGCGGACGGTCGGAAACTGAAGCTTTCTTT. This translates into CSASGRSETEAFF.

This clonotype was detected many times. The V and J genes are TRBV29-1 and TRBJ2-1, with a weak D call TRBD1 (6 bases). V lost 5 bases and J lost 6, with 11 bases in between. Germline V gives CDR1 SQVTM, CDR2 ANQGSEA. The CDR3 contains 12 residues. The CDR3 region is CSVRQAGNEQFF. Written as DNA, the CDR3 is TGCAGCGTTAGACAGGCTGGCAATGAGCAGTTCTTC.

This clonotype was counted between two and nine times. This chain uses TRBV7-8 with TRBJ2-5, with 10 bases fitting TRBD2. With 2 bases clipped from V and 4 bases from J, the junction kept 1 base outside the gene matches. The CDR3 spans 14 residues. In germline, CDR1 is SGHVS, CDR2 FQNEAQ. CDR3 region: CASSLKRGGETQYF. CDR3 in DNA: TGTGCCAGCAGCTTAAAGCGGGGGGGAGAGACCCAGTACTTC.

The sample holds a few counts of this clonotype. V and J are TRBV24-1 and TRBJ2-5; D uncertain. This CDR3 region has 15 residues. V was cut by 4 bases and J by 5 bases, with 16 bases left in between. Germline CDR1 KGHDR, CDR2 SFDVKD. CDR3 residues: CATSDPRHDRETQYF. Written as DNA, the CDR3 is TGTGCCACCAGTGACCCACGACACGATCGGGAGACCCAGTACTTC.

The CDR3 here is CASSPRGSDYNEQYF. In DNA form, the CDR3 reads TGTGCCAGCTCACCGAGGGGGTCGGACTACAATGAGCAGTACTTC. This rearrangement joins TRBV18 to TRBJ2-5, with D possibly being TRBD1 or TRBD2 (6 bases each). The CDR3 totals 15 residues. The V gene lost 3 bases and the J gene lost 11 bases, with 22 bases spanning the gap. The germline CDR1 and CDR2 sequences are KGHSH and LQKENI.